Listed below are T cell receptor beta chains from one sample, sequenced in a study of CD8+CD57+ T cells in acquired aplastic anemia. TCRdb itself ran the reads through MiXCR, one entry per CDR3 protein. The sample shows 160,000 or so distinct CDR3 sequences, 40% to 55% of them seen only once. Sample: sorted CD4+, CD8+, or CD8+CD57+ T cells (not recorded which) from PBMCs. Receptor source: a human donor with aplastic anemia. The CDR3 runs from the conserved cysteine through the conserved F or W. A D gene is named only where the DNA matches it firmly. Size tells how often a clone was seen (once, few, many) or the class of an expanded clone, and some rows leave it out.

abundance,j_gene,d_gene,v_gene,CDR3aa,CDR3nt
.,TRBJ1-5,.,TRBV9,CASSPHVAGQPQHF,TGTGCCAGCAGCCCTCACGTGGCAGGTCAGCCCCAGCATTTT
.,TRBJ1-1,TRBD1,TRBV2,CASSGTGHASEAFF,TGTGCCAGCAGTGGGACAGGGCATGCCTCTGAAGCTTTCTTT
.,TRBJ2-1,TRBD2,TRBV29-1,CSVERGTSGNEQFF,TGCAGCGTTGAAAGAGGGACTAGCGGGAATGAGCAGTTCTTC
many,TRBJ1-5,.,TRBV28,CASRPTWPNQPQHF,TGTGCCAGCAGACCGACATGGCCCAATCAGCCCCAGCATTTT
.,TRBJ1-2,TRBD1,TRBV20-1,CSASRGQNYGYAF,TGCAGTGCTAGCAGGGGGCAGAACTATGGCTACGCCTTC
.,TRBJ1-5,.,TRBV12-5,CASGLGVLQHF,TGTGCTAGTGGTTTGGGAGTGCTCCAGCATTTT
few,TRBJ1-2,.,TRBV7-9,CASSREDGYTF,TGTGCCAGCAGCCGCGAAGATGGCTACACCTTC
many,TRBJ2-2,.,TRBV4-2,CASNPRGEYTGELFF,TGTGCCAGCAACCCAAGGGGGGAGTACACCGGGGAGCTGTTTTTT
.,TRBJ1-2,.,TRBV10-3,CAIMGYTSYGYTF,TGTGCCATCATGGGTTACACTAGCTATGGCTACACCTTC
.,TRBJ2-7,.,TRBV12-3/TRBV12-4,CASSRGTRPYEQYF,TGTGCCAGCAGCCGTGGGACACGGCCCTACGAGCAGTACTTC
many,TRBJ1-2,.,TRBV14,CASSFQPATGGYTF,TGTGCCAGCAGCTTCCAACCAGCCACAGGAGGCTACACCTTC
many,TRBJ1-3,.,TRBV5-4,CASWGSHSGNTIYF,TGTGCCAGCTGGGGTTCCCACTCTGGAAACACCATATATTTT
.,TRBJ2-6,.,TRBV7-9,CASAGSDTGANVLTF,TGTGCCAGCGCAGGTTCGGACACTGGGGCCAACGTCCTGACTTTC
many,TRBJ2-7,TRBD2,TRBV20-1,CSAKTGGPVEQYF,TGCAGTGCTAAAACGGGAGGGCCGGTCGAGCAGTACTTC
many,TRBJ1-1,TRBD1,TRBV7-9,CASSSQGGTEAFF,TGTGCCAGCAGCTCCCAGGGGGGCACTGAAGCTTTCTTT
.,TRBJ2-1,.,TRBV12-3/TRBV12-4,CASRLTRDNEQFF,TGTGCCAGCAGATTAACGAGGGACAATGAGCAGTTCTTC
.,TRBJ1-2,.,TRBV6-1,CASIGSYYGYTF,TGTGCCAGCATCGGGTCTTACTATGGCTACACCTTC
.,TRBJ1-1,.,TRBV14,CASSRQGTDAEAFF,TGTGCCAGCAGCCGTCAAGGCACGGACGCTGAAGCTTTCTTT
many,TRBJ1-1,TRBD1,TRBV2,CASSQRRTGDTEAFF,TGTGCCAGCAGTCAGAGAAGGACAGGGGACACTGAAGCTTTCTTT
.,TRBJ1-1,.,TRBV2,CASIAQNTEAFF,TGTGCCAGCATAGCCCAGAACACTGAAGCTTTCTTT
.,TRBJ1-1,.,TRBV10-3,CAISESKGLNTEAFF,TGTGCCATCAGTGAGTCGAAGGGATTGAACACTGAAGCTTTCTTT
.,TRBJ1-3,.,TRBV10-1,CASSEFVAGNTIYF,TGCGCCAGCAGTGAGTTTGTCGCGGGAAACACCATATATTTT
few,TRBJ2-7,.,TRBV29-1,CSVEIGQPGQYF,TGCAGCGTTGAAATCGGACAGCCCGGGCAGTACTTC
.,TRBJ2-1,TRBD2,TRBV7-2,CASGHPGGNEQFF,TGTGCCAGCGGGCACCCGGGGGGCAATGAGCAGTTCTTC
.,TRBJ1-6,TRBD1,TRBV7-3,CASSSDRGGNSPLHF,TGTGCCAGCAGCTCGGACAGGGGTGGCAATTCACCCCTCCACTTT
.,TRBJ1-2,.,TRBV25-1,CASSPQGQIPNYGYTF,TGTGCCAGCAGTCCACAGGGCCAAATACCTAACTATGGCTACACCTTC
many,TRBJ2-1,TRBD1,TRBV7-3,CASSFRQGSANEQFF,TGTGCCAGCAGCTTCCGACAGGGATCGGCGAATGAGCAGTTCTTC
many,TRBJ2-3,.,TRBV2,CASSENRDRTDTQYF,TGTGCCAGCAGTGAAAACAGGGATCGGACAGATACGCAGTATTTT
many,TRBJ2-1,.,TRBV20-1,CSAREAGGGIYNEQFF,TGCAGTGCTAGAGAGGCAGGGGGGGGGATCTACAATGAGCAGTTCTTC
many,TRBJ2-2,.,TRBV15,CATSRGGQTNTGELFF,TGTGCCACCAGCAGAGGTGGACAGACGAACACCGGGGAGCTGTTTTTT
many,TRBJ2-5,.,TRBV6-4,CASSDSGGETQYF,TGTGCCAGCAGTGACTCGGGGGGAGAGACCCAGTACTTC
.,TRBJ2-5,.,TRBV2,CASRPGGTRAQYF,TGTGCCAGCAGGCCTGGGGGTACTAGGGCCCAGTACTTC
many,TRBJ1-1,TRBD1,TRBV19,CASSQPTGGTEAFF,TGTGCCAGTAGCCAACCGACAGGGGGTACTGAAGCTTTCTTT
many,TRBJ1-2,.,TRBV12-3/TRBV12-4,CASSLAAGGNYGYTF,TGTGCCAGCAGTTTAGCCGCGGGGGGGAACTATGGCTACACCTTC
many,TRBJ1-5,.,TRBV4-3,CASSQEGGDQPQHF,TGCGCCAGCAGCCAAGAAGGAGGCGATCAGCCCCAGCATTTT
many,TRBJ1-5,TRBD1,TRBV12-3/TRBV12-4,CASSPRQGGQPQHF,TGTGCCAGCAGCCCCCGACAGGGTGGGCAGCCCCAGCATTTT
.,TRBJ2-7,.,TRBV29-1,CSGSTGSYEQYF,TGCAGCGGTAGCACAGGGTCCTACGAGCAGTACTTC
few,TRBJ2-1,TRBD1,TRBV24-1,CATSDRDRGSYNEQFF,TGTGCCACCAGTGACCGGGACAGAGGCTCCTACAATGAGCAGTTCTTC
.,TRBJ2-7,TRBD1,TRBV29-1,CSVEGQGAYEQYF,TGCAGCGTCGAGGGACAGGGGGCCTACGAGCAGTACTTC
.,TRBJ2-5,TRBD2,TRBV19,CASSPHGASGQETQYF,TGTGCCAGTAGTCCCCATGGGGCTAGCGGCCAAGAGACCCAGTACTTC
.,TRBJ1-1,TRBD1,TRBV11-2,CASSLRFPGTGGRAEAFF,TGTGCCAGCAGCTTAAGATTTCCGGGAACAGGGGGTAGGGCTGAAGCTTTCTTT
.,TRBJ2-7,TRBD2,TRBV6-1,CASRASGSGYEQYF,TGTGCCAGCAGAGCCAGCGGGAGCGGGTACGAGCAGTACTTC
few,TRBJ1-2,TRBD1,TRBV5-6,CASNLGQGARGYTF,TGTGCCAGCAACCTCGGGCAGGGGGCGAGGGGCTACACCTTC
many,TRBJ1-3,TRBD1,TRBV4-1,CASSQASGTGGNTIYF,TGCGCCAGCAGCCAAGCCTCCGGGACAGGGGGAAACACCATATATTTT
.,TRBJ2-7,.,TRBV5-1,CASSWAGEGGYEQYF,TGCGCCAGCAGCTGGGCGGGGGAAGGGGGCTACGAGCAGTACTTC
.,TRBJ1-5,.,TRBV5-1,CASSPEPNHPQHF,TGCGCCAGCAGCCCGGAGCCTAATCACCCCCAGCATTTT
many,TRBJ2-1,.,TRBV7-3,CASSPKSNEQFF,TGTGCCAGCAGCCCGAAATCCAATGAGCAGTTCTTC
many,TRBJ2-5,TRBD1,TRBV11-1,CASSLATGGRETQYF,TGTGCCAGCAGCTTAGCCACAGGGGGCCGGGAGACCCAGTACTTC
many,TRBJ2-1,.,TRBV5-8,CASSFGANKRFF,TGTGCCAGCAGCTTTGGGGCCAATAAGAGGTTCTTC
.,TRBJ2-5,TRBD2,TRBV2,CASRAGTKETQYF,TGTGCCAGCAGGGCAGGGACTAAAGAGACCCAGTACTTC
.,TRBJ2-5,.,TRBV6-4,CASSVRAEGGQETQYF,TGTGCCAGCAGTGTAAGGGCGGAGGGGGGCCAAGAGACCCAGTACTTC
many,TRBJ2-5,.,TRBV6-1,CATSPQETQYF,TGTGCCACCTCCCCGCAAGAGACCCAGTACTTC
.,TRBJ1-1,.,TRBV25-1,CASSESYGVDNTEAFF,TGTGCCAGCAGTGAATCATACGGGGTGGATAACACTGAAGCTTTCTTT
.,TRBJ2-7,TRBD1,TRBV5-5,CASSLQGQVYEQYF,TGTGCCAGCAGCTTGCAAGGACAGGTCTACGAGCAGTACTTC